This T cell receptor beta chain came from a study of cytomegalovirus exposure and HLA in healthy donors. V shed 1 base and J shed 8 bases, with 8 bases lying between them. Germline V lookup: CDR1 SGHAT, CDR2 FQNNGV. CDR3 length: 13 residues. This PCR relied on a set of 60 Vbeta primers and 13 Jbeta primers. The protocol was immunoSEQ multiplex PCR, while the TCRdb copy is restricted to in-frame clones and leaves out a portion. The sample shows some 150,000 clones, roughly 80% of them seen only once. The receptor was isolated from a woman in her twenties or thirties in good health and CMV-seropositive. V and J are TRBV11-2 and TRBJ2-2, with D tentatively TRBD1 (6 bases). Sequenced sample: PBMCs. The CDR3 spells CASSLGGQGELFF. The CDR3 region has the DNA TGTGCCAGCAGCTTAGGCGGACAGGGGGAGCTGTTTTTT.